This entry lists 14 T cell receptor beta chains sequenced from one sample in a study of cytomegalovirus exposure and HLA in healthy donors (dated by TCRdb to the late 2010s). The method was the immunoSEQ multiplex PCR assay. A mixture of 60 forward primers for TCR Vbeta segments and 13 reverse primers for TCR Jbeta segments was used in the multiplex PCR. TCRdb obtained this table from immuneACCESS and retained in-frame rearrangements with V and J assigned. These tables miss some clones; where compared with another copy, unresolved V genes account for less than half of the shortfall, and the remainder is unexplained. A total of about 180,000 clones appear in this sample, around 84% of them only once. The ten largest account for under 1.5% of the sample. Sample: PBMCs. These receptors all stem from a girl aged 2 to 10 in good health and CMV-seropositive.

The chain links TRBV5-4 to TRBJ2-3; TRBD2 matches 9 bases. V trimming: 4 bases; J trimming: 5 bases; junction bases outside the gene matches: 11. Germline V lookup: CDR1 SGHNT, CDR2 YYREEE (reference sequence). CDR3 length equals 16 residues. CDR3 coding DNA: TGTGCCAGCAGCCCACGACTAGCGGCAACGGGAGATACGCAGTATTTT. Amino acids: CASSPRLAATGDTQYF.

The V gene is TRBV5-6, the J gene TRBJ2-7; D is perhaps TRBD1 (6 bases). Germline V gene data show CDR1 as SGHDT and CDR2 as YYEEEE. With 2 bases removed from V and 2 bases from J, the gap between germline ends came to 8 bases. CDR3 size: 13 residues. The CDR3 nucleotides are TGTGCCAGCAGCTTCGGACAGACCTACGAGCAGTACTTC. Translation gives CASSFGQTYEQYF.

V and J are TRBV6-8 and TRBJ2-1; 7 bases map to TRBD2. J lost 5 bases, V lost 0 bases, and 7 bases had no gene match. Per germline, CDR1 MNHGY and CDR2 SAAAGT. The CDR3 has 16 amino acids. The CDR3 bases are TGTGCCAGCAGTTACTCCATCAGCGGGGATCACAATGAGCAGTTCTTC. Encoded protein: CASSYSISGDHNEQFF.

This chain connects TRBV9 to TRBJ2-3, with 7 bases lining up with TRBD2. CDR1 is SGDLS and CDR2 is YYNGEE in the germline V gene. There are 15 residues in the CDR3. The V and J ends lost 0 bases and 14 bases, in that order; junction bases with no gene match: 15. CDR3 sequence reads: CASSVAPSGDDVRYF. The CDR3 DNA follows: TGTGCCAGCAGCGTAGCCCCTAGCGGTGACGATGTGAGGTATTTT.

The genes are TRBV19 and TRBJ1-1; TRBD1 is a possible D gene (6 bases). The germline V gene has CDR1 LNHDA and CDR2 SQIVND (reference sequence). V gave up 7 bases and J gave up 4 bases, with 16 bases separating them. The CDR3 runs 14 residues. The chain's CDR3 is CASMGAGAPTEAFF. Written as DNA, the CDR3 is TGTGCCAGTATGGGCGCAGGGGCTCCCACTGAAGCTTTCTTT. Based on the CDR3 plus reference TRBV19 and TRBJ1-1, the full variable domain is DGGITQSPKYLFRKEGQNVTLSCEQNLNHDAMYWYRQDPGQGLRLIYYSQIVNDFQKGDIAEGYSVSREKKESFPLTVTSAQKNPTAFYLCASMGAGAPTEAFFGQGTRLTVV.

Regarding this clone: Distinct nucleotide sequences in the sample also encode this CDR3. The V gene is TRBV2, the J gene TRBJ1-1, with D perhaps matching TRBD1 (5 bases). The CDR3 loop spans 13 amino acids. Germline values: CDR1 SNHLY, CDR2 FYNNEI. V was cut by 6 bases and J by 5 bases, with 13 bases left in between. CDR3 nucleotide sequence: TGTGCCAGCAGCGCCGAGTCAGGGACTGAAGCTTTCTTT. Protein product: CASSAESGTEAFF. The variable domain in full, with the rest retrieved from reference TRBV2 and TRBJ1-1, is EPEVTQTPSHQVTQMGQEVILRCVPISNHLYFYWYRQILGQKVEFLVSFYNNEISEKSEIFDDQFSVERPDGSNFTLKIRSTKLEDSAMYFCASSAESGTEAFFGQGTRLTVV.

The CDR3 spells CASSGADRGLASTEAFF. DNA of the CDR3: TGCGCCAGCAGCGGAGCCGACAGGGGGCTTGCGTCCACTGAAGCTTTCTTT. This chain links TRBV5-1 with TRBJ1-1; 10 bases line up with TRBD1. The junction had 13 bases not matched to a gene; V was cut back by 4 bases and J by 4 bases. The CDR3 sequence is 17 residues long. Germline loops: CDR1 SGHRS, CDR2 YFSETQ.

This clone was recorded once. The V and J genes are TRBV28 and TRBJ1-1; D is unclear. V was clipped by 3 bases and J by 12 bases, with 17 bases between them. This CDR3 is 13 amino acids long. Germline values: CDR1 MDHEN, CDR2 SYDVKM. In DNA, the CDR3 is TGTGCCAGCAGTTTCCCCCCCCCTCGGAGCCCTTTCTTT. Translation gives CASSFPPPRSPFF.

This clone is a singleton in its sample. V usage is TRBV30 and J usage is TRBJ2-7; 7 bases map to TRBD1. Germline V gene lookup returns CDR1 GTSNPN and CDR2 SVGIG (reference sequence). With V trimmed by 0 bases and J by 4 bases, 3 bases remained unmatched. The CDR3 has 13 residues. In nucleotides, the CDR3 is TGTGCCTGGAGTGTTGACAGGGTATACGAGCAGTACTTC. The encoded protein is CAWSVDRVYEQYF.

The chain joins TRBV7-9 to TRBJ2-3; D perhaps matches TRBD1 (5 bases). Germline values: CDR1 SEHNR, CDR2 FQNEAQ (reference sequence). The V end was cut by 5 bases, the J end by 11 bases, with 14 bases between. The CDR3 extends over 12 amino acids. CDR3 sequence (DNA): TGTGCCAGCAGCAACGCAGGGCAAGGGCAGTATTTT. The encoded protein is CASSNAGQGQYF.

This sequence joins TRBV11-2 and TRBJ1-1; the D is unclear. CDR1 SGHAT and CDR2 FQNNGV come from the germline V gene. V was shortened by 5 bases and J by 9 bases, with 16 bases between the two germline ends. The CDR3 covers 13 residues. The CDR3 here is CASSLVGDVKAFF. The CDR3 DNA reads TGTGCCAGCAGCCTCGTCGGGGATGTAAAAGCTTTCTTT.

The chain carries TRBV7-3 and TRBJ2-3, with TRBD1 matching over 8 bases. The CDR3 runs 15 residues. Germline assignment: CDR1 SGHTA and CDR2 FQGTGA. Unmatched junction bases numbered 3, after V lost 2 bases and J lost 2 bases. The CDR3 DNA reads TGTGCCAGCAGCTTATCAGGGGGCGTCACAGATACGCAGTATTTT. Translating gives CASSLSGGVTDTQYF.

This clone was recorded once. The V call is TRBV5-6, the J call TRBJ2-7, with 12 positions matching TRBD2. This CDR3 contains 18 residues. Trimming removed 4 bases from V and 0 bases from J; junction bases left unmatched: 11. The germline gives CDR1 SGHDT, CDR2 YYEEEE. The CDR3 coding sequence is TGTGCCAGCAGCCAGCCAACTAGCGGGGGGCCGATCTCCTACGAGCAGTACTTC. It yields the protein CASSQPTSGGPISYEQYF.

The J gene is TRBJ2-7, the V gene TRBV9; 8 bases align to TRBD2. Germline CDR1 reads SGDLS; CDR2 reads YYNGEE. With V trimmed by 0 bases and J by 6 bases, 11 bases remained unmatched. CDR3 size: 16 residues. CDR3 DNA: TGTGCCAGCAGCGTAGGCAGTGGTCGGGAGGGCCTCGAGCAGTACTTC. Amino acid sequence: CASSVGSGREGLEQYF.